This T cell receptor (beta chain) was recovered during a study of blood T cell repertoires in COVID-19. Overall study context: COVID-19 samples from acute and convalescent phases originated in the United States, Italy and Spain.

Participants were aged roughly 18 to 95 years, lived in 25 or so US areas, and enrolled virtually. Sequenced by immunoSEQ multiplex PCR; TCRdb stores in-frame clones only, minus some. The sample consists of 150,000 to 200,000 clones, about four fifths of them appearing once. This CDR3 spans 14 amino acids. CDR1 and CDR2 (germline): MNHEY, SVGAGI. The J segment lost 6 bases and the V segment lost 6 bases, leaving 8 bases of the junction unmatched. V gene TRBV6-5 combines with J gene TRBJ2-7, with 10 bases fitting TRBD1. Sequencing was carried out using PBMCs or T cells enriched from blood (not recorded which). This TCR was recovered from a woman aged 55 to 70 who had recovered from COVID-19. The CDR3 DNA sequence: TGTGCCAGCAGCGCGACAGGGGGCTTAGTCGAGCAGTACTTC. Protein: CASSATGGLVEQYF.